The 31 T cell receptor beta chains reported below all come from one sample, sequenced in a study of cytomegalovirus exposure and HLA in healthy donors. 13 Jbeta primers and 60 Vbeta primers were used for the PCR. Sequenced by immunoSEQ multiplex PCR; TCRdb stores in-frame clones only, minus some. The sample shows around 130,000 clones, roughly 79% of them seen only once. Input material: PBMCs. The receptors were gathered from a boy between 2 and 15 years old in good health and CMV-seronegative.

The chain links TRBV10-3 to TRBJ2-7; 8 bases align to TRBD2. The CDR3 covers 12 residues. From germline, CDR1 is ENHRY and CDR2 SYGVKD. The ends lost 6 bases at V and 4 bases at J; junction bases unmatched: 2. CDR3 DNA sequence: TGTGCCATCAGCCCGGGGGGGTACGAGCAGTACGTC. Encoded protein: CAISPGGYEQYV.

This clone was counted a few times. The rearrangement uses TRBV6-5 and TRBJ1-1, with D possibly being TRBD1 (5 bases). Germline CDR1 MNHEY, CDR2 SVGAGI. CDR3 length: 15 amino acids. Trimming removed 0 bases from V and 7 bases from J, with 15 bases in between. The CDR3 is CASSYSSAGRGEAFF. In nucleotides, the CDR3 is TGTGCCAGCAGTTACTCGTCCGCAGGGCGGGGTGAAGCTTTCTTT.

The chain is built from TRBV6-5 and TRBJ1-1; D possibly corresponds to TRBD1 (5 bases). This CDR3 has 15 amino acids. Germline values: CDR1 MNHEY, CDR2 SVGAGI. The ends were cut back, 2 bases at V and 10 bases at J, with 20 bases in the middle. The CDR3 region is CASSYELGQGRGAFF. The CDR3 DNA reads as TGTGCCAGCAGTTACGAGCTAGGTCAGGGAAGGGGAGCTTTCTTT.

This sequence joins TRBV18 and TRBJ1-2; the D gene is possibly TRBD1 (5 bases). Germline CDR1 reads KGHSH; CDR2 reads LQKENI. This CDR3 is built from 15 residues. Trimming removed 3 bases at V and 1 base at J, with 12 bases between. The CDR3 region is CASSPEPDSNYGYTF. The CDR3 nucleotides read TGTGCCAGCTCACCCGAACCAGACAGTAACTATGGCTACACCTTC.

The chain joins TRBV5-6 to TRBJ1-2; 9 bases align to TRBD1. The germline V gene has CDR1 SGHDT and CDR2 YYEEEE. The CDR3 length is 13 residues. The ends lost 3 bases at V and 8 bases at J; junction bases unmatched: 5. CDR3 amino acids: CASSSWDREGYTF. CDR3 bases: TGTGCCAGCAGCTCCTGGGACAGGGAAGGCTACACCTTC.

The V gene is TRBV7-9, the J gene TRBJ1-5; a possible D gene is TRBD1 (5 bases). CDR3 length equals 14 residues. CDR1 and CDR2 from the germline V gene are SEHNR and FQNEAQ (reference sequence). Trimming took 4 bases from V and 7 from J, leaving 14 bases between them. Written as DNA, the CDR3 is TGTGCCAGCAGCTCAGGCAGGGAGGAACAGCCCCAGCATTTT. Its translation is CASSSGREEQPQHF.

This clone was detected only a few times. The chain joins TRBV18 to TRBJ1-2; no reliable D call. CDR3 size: 16 residues. The V end lost 6 bases, the J end lost 0 bases, and 17 bases lay between the germline ends. Germline lookup yields CDR1 KGHSH and CDR2 LQKENI. In nucleotides, the CDR3 is TGTGCCAGCTCCCGAACGGGGAGGGAGACTAACTATGGCTACACCTTC. Translating it yields CASSRTGRETNYGYTF.

V and J are TRBV7-6 and TRBJ2-2, with D tentatively TRBD1 (7 bases). The ends were cut back, 5 bases at V and 4 bases at J, with 14 bases in the middle. From germline, CDR1 is SGHVS and CDR2 FNYEAQ. The CDR3 length is 15 residues. CDR3 sequence (DNA): TGTGCCAGCAGCCCGGGGGACAGTTCCACCGGGGAGCTGTTTTTT. Encoded protein: CASSPGDSSTGELFF. Variable domain in full (rest from reference TRBV7-6 and TRBJ2-2): GAGVSQSPRYKVTKRGQDVALRCDPISGHVSLYWYRQALGQGPEFLTYFNYEAQQDKSGLPNDRFSAERPEGSISTLTIQRTEQRDSAMYRCASSPGDSSTGELFFGEGSRLTVL.

The chain links TRBV6-6 to TRBJ1-1, with TRBD1 identical over 11 bases. This CDR3 region has 15 residues. V shed 0 bases and J 4 bases; nucleotides not matched to a gene: 1. From germline, CDR1 is MNHNY and CDR2 SVGAGI (reference sequence). The CDR3 spells CASSYSGTGGTEAFF. In DNA form, the CDR3 reads TGTGCCAGCAGTTACTCGGGGACAGGGGGCACTGAAGCTTTCTTT.

The genes are TRBV2 and TRBJ2-7, with 9 bases aligning to TRBD2. Per the germline V gene, CDR1 is SNHLY and CDR2 is FYNNEI. V lost 4 bases and J lost 3; bases outside the gene matches: 4. The CDR3 has 14 amino acids. DNA for the CDR3: TGTGCCAGCAGTGTGGGCGGGGGGGTCTACGAGCAGTACTTC. Protein sequence: CASSVGGGVYEQYF.

This chain uses TRBV2 with TRBJ2-5, with TRBD2 matching over 7 bases. V shed 6 bases, J shed 1 base, and the junction held 5 bases outside the gene matches. Germline CDR1 and CDR2: SNHLY and FYNNEI. The CDR3 extends over 14 amino acids. The CDR3, as DNA: TGTGCCAGCAGCCGGGGGGAGGGCCAAGAGACCCAGTACTTC. This translates into CASSRGEGQETQYF.

The V gene is TRBV10-1, the J gene TRBJ1-1; TRBD1 might be the D (5 bases). CDR3 size: 13 residues. Germline CDR1 WNHNN, CDR2 SYGVQD (reference sequence). V dropped 5 bases and J dropped 1 base, with 8 bases sitting between them. Here the CDR3 DNA reads TGCGCCAGCAGTCGACAGACGAACACTGAAGCTTTCTTT. It codes for CASSRQTNTEAFF.

This chain connects TRBV6-5 to TRBJ2-3, with TRBD2 identical over 9 bases. Trimming cost V 2 bases and J 4 bases; bases outside gene matches: 4. CDR1 MNHEY and CDR2 SVGAGI come from the germline V gene. The CDR3 sequence is 15 residues long. The chain's CDR3 is CASSYIAGEPDTQYF. In DNA, the CDR3 is TGTGCCAGCAGTTACATAGCGGGAGAACCAGATACGCAGTATTTT.

The rearrangement links TRBV15 to TRBJ2-5, with 8 bases lining up with TRBD2. This CDR3 spans 20 amino acids. V lost 0 bases, J lost 5 bases, and 20 bases stayed unmatched. CDR1 is LNHNV, CDR2 YYDKDF, per germline (reference sequence). The CDR3: CATSRERLEILAELQETQYF. CDR3 bases: TGTGCCACCAGCAGAGAAAGGCTGGAAATACTAGCGGAGCTCCAGGAGACCCAGTACTTC.

This clone was detected once. The chain has TRBV5-8 and TRBJ1-4; TRBD1 might be the D (6 bases). The germline gives CDR1 SGHTS, CDR2 YDEGEE. The V and J ends lost 4 bases and 4 bases respectively, with 14 bases between them. The CDR3 covers 15 residues. The CDR3, as DNA: TGTGCCAGCAGCACTCCAGGGGCCTTTAATGAAAAACTGTTTTTT. Protein: CASSTPGAFNEKLFF.

CDR3: CASSARDSLNGYTF. CDR3 sequence (DNA): TGTGCCAGCAGCGCTCGGGACAGCCTAAATGGCTACACCTTC. V and J are TRBV7-9 and TRBJ1-2, with TRBD1 matching over 7 bases. Trimming at V came to 5 bases and at J to 6 bases, leaving 9 bases not matched to a gene. CDR3 length: 14 residues. The germline gives CDR1 SEHNR, CDR2 FQNEAQ (reference sequence).

As concerns this clone: This sample includes further DNA sequences coding for the same CDR3. The chain joins TRBV9 to TRBJ2-3, with D unresolved. The CDR3 has 12 residues. Trimming pared 0 bases from V and 5 bases from J, leaving 4 bases between. The germline V gene encodes CDR1 SGDLS and CDR2 YYNGEE. The CDR3 here is CASSVGGDTQYF. DNA of the CDR3: TGTGCCAGCAGCGTAGGAGGAGATACGCAGTATTTT. Combining the CDR3 with reference TRBV9 and TRBJ2-3 gives the whole variable domain DSGVTQTPKHLITATGQRVTLRCSPRSGDLSVYWYQQSLDQGLQFLIQYYNGEERAKGNILERFSAQQFPDLHSELNLSSLELGDSALYFCASSVGGDTQYFGPGTRLTVL.

The chain combines TRBV6-6 with TRBJ1-2; 8 nucleotides align to TRBD1. The CDR3 has 16 amino acids. Per the germline V gene, CDR1 is MNHNY and CDR2 is SVGAGI (reference sequence). V shed 5 bases, J shed 5 bases, and the junction held 13 bases outside the gene matches. The CDR3 spells CASSGTETGVGYGYTF. CDR3 DNA sequence: TGTGCCAGCAGTGGGACCGAGACAGGGGTAGGATATGGCTACACCTTC.

Points on this clone: The junction departs from germline at one end; a sequencing error may be responsible. The chain employs TRBV7-7 and TRBJ2-1; the match to TRBD1 covers 7 bases. Germline CDR1 reads SSHAT; CDR2 reads FNYEAQ (reference sequence). The CDR3 is 15 residues long. In nucleotides, the CDR3 is TGTGCTAGCAGCATCCTAGGGGGCCCCTACAATGAGCAGTTCTTC. Protein sequence: CASSILGGPYNEQFF.

The chain uses TRBV4-1 and TRBJ1-5; weak D call: TRBD1 (5 bases). The CDR3 runs to 13 residues. Germline values: CDR1 MGHRA, CDR2 YSYEKL. V dropped 4 bases and J dropped 5 bases, with 9 bases sitting between them. CDR3 DNA sequence: TGCGCCAGCAGCCGACAGCGAGATCAGCCCCAGCATTTT. Protein sequence: CASSRQRDQPQHF.

The rearrangement joins TRBV18 to TRBJ1-2; a weak D match, TRBD1 (5 bases). Trimming removed 1 base from V and 4 bases from J, with 10 bases in between. CDR1 and CDR2 from the germline V gene are KGHSH and LQKENI. The CDR3 spans 14 residues. The CDR3 here is CASSPQDTLYGYTF. The CDR3 region has the DNA TGTGCCAGCTCACCACAGGACACCCTCTATGGCTACACCTTC.

CDR3 region: CASSYKAGAGQETQYF. For the CDR3, the DNA is TGTGCCAGCAGTTACAAGGCGGGAGCGGGGCAAGAGACCCAGTACTTC. The rearrangement links TRBV6-5 to TRBJ2-5, with 7 bases matching TRBD2. This CDR3 comprises 16 residues. The V and J ends lost 2 bases and 2 bases, in that order; junction bases with no gene match: 8. Germline V CDR1 and CDR2: MNHEY, SVGAGI.

The chain combines TRBV19 with TRBJ1-2, with 8 bases lining up with TRBD1. V was clipped by 7 bases and J by 0 bases; unmatched bases: 7. The V gene's germline CDR1 is LNHDA and CDR2 SQIVND (reference sequence). This CDR3 comprises 15 residues. DNA of the CDR3: TGTGCCAGTAATATGGGACAGGTGGCTAACTATGGCTACACCTTC. It codes for CASNMGQVANYGYTF.

This sequence joins TRBV28 and TRBJ2-4; D call uncertain. Trimming pared 4 bases from V and 7 bases from J, leaving 5 bases between. Germline assignment: CDR1 MDHEN and CDR2 SYDVKM. The CDR3 loop spans 11 amino acids. In DNA, the CDR3 is TGTGCCAGCAGTTCAATGAACATTCAGTACTTC. It encodes CASSSMNIQYF.

The V and J genes are TRBV7-8 and TRBJ1-1; TRBD1 is a possible D gene (6 bases). In germline, CDR1 is SGHVS, CDR2 FQNEAQ. V was cut by 5 bases and J by 0 bases, with 10 bases left in between. The CDR3 runs to 14 residues. The CDR3 reads CASSPQGLNTEAFF. The CDR3 DNA follows: TGTGCCAGCAGCCCCCAGGGGTTGAACACTGAAGCTTTCTTT.

This chain connects TRBV4-3 to TRBJ2-7, with 8 bases identical to TRBD2. CDR3 length: 15 residues. The germline V gene encodes CDR1 LGHNA and CDR2 YSLEER. J was trimmed by 4 bases and V by 0 bases; bases with no gene match: 5. CDR3 nucleotide sequence: TGCGCCAGCAGCCAAGATTCGCGGGGGGAATACGAGCAGTACTTC. Translated, it gives CASSQDSRGEYEQYF.

In its sample, this clone was seen once. The chain has TRBV9 and TRBJ2-3, with D perhaps matching TRBD2 (6 bases). The CDR3 length is 17 residues. The V gene's germline CDR1 is SGDLS and CDR2 YYNGEE. Trimming took 4 bases from V and 3 from J, leaving 21 bases between them. The CDR3 coding sequence is TGTGCCAGCAGCCCCACAGGAGGCGGGATTGCGACAGATACGCAGTATTTT. Translated, it gives CASSPTGGGIATDTQYF.

This chain connects TRBV27 to TRBJ2-5; TRBD1 matches 12 bases. The V and J ends lost 8 bases and 4 bases, in that order; junction bases with no gene match: 14. Per the germline V gene, CDR1 is MNHEY and CDR2 is SMNVEV (reference sequence). CDR3 length equals 17 residues. CDR3 amino acids: CASSVRVGTGGRETQYF. CDR3 in DNA: TGTGCCAGCTCCGTCCGAGTTGGGACAGGGGGCCGAGAGACCCAGTACTTC.

The chain recombines TRBV23-1 with TRBJ1-5; 11 bases are a match to TRBD1. TRBV23-1 is designated an ORF whose function remains uncertain. This CDR3 is built from 16 residues. J was trimmed by 4 bases and V by 0 bases; bases with no gene match: 2. The DNA of the CDR3 is TGCGCCAGCAGTCAATCCGGACAGGGGGCGAATCAGCCCCAGCATTTT. This sequence encodes CASSQSGQGANQPQHF.

J is TRBJ1-4 and V is TRBV5-6; possibly TRBD1 for D (5 bases). In germline, CDR1 is SGHDT, CDR2 YYEEEE. V was shortened by 0 bases and J by 12 bases, with 15 bases between the two germline ends. The CDR3 spans 14 residues. CDR3 sequence (DNA): TGTGCCAGCAGCTTGGCCGTGAGGATAGGGGAACTGTTTTTT. This codes for CASSLAVRIGELFF.

The V call is TRBV5-8, the J call TRBJ2-5; the D gene is possibly TRBD1 (5 bases). This CDR3 region has 12 residues. The germline V gene has CDR1 SGHTS and CDR2 YDEGEE. V was pared by 0 bases and J by 9 bases, with 9 bases between. The CDR3: CASSLGQGAQYF. The CDR3, as DNA: TGTGCCAGCAGCTTGGGGCAAGGGGCCCAGTACTTC.